A single sample is the source of the 2 T cell receptor beta chains below, sequenced in a study of PD-L1 blockade in urothelial cancer. Time point defined: peripheral blood 6 weeks after treatment start. The protocol was immunoSEQ multiplex PCR, while the TCRdb copy is restricted to in-frame clones and leaves out a portion. The sample has tens of thousands of clones; around 88% are singletons. This specimen consisted of PBMCs, obtained around atezolizumab (anti-PD-L1) treatment. The receptors derive from a man aged 55-75 years with urothelial cancer.

V and J are TRBV19 and TRBJ2-1; possibly TRBD2 for D (6 bases). This CDR3 has 16 amino acids. V was shortened by 2 bases and J by 6 bases, with 17 bases between the two germline ends. CDR1 and CDR2 from the germline V gene are LNHDA and SQIVND (reference sequence). CDR3 sequence reads: CASSINVGRLGNEQFF. CDR3 coding DNA: TGTGCCAGTAGTATAAACGTGGGGAGGTTGGGCAATGAGCAGTTCTTC. Full variable domain (remainder filled in from reference TRBV19 and TRBJ2-1): DGGITQSPKYLFRKEGQNVTLSCEQNLNHDAMYWYRQDPGQGLRLIYYSQIVNDFQKGDIAEGYSVSREKKESFPLTVTSAQKNPTAFYLCASSINVGRLGNEQFFGPGTRLTVL.

The V and J genes are TRBV11-2 and TRBJ2-5; a possible D gene is TRBD1 (6 bases). The CDR3 covers 14 residues. In germline, CDR1 is SGHAT, CDR2 FQNNGV. V dropped 5 bases and J dropped 5 bases, with 15 bases sitting between them. CDR3 region: CASSLPGALETQYF. CDR3 DNA: TGTGCCAGCAGCCTACCAGGGGCCTTGGAGACCCAGTACTTC.